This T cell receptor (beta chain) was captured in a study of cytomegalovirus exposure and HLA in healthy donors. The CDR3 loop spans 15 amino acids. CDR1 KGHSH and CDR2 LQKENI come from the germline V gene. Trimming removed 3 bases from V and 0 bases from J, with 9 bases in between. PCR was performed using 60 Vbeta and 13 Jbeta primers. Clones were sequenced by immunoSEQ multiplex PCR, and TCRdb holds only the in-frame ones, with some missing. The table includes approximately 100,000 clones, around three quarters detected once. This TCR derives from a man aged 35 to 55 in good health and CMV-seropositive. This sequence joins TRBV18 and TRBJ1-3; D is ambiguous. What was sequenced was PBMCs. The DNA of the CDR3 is TGTGCCAGCTCACCCATAGAAAACTCTGGAAACACCATATATTTT. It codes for CASSPIENSGNTIYF.